These T cell receptor beta chains were read from a single sample in a study of T-cell reconstitution after alpha-beta-depleted transplantation in children. Using its own MiXCR run on the PCR reads, TCRdb lists one record per CDR3 protein. The sample shows about 58,000 distinct CDR3 sequences, about 40% of them seen only once. Sample: PBMCs, mostly from graft donor cells, taken 360 days after TCRalphabeta/CD19-depleted stem cell transplant. The receptors were gathered from a male patient aged 5 to 17 who had a stem cell transplant for acute lymphoblastic leukemia, so the T cells may come from the graft donor. The CDR3 runs from the conserved cysteine through the conserved F or W. A D gene is named only where the DNA matches it firmly. The listing skips clone size in some rows; elsewhere it reads once, few, many or a size class.

j_call d_call clone_size v_call cdr3_nt cdr3_aa
TRBJ1-1 . . TRBV7-2 TGTGCCAGCAGCTGGGCCGAGGTGAACACTGAAGCTTTCTTT CASSWAEVNTEAFF
TRBJ2-7 . few TRBV12-3/TRBV12-4 TGTGCCAGCAGCGGCCCCGAGTACGAGCAGTACTTC CASSGPEYEQYF
TRBJ2-3 . few TRBV29-1 TGCAGCGTATTTCGGGCCCACACAGATACGCAGTATTTT CSVFRAHTDTQYF
TRBJ2-1 TRBD2 . TRBV12-3/TRBV12-4 TGTGCCAGCAGTCTCCTAGCGGGGGGGCCCGTTGAGCAGTTCTTC CASSLLAGGPVEQFF
TRBJ1-2 . few TRBV2 TGTGCCAGCAGATCCGGGAACTATGGCTACACCTTC CASRSGNYGYTF
TRBJ2-3 . . TRBV2 TGTGCCAGCAGAGGAGGGCCAGATACGCAGTATTTT CASRGGPDTQYF
TRBJ1-1 TRBD1 . TRBV12-3/TRBV12-4 TGTGCCAGCAGTCCGCGGGACAGTAGATCGAACACTGAAGCTTTCTTT CASSPRDSRSNTEAFF
TRBJ2-3 . . TRBV20-1 TGCAGTGCTAGAGATGCCCAGGGCACAGATACGCAGTATTTT CSARDAQGTDTQYF
TRBJ2-7 . once TRBV5-6 TGTGCCAGCAGCTTTGGGACCGCAAATTACGAGCAGTACTTC CASSFGTANYEQYF
TRBJ2-7 TRBD2 . TRBV20-1 TGCAGTGCTAGAGGGTGGGAGCGGGGGAGCTCCTACGAGCAGTACTTC CSARGWERGSSYEQYF
TRBJ1-1 . . TRBV11-1 TGTGCCAGCAGCCAAAGAATGGGGGGTACGGAGAGAGCCACTGAAGCTTTCTTT CASSQRMGGTERATEAFF
TRBJ2-2 TRBD1 . TRBV29-1 TGCAGCGTGTGGACAGGGGTCAACACCGGGGAGCTGTTTTTT CSVWTGVNTGELFF
TRBJ2-1 TRBD2 . TRBV5-1 TGCGCCAGCAGCTTGCCAGCGGGACCCTACAATGAGCAGTTCTTC CASSLPAGPYNEQFF
TRBJ2-5 . . TRBV7-9 TGTGCCAGCAAGCCCCGCTCCCCCGGGGAGACCCAGTACTTC CASKPRSPGETQYF
TRBJ2-1 . few TRBV5-1 TGCGCCAGCAGCTTGGAGGGGCTTCGGAATGAGCAGTTCTTC CASSLEGLRNEQFF
TRBJ2-7 . . TRBV4-3 TGCGCCAGCAGCCAAGCGAAGGGGAAAGGAGATATCTCCTACGAGCAGTACTTC CASSQAKGKGDISYEQYF
TRBJ2-1 TRBD2 . TRBV7-9 TGTGCCAGCAGCCCAGGTGGCGGGAGGGCCGGTGAGCAGTTCTTC CASSPGGGRAGEQFF
TRBJ2-7 TRBD1 . TRBV29-1 TGCAGCGTAGTAGTCGGGACAGGCTATTCCTACGAGCAGTACTTC CSVVVGTGYSYEQYF
TRBJ2-1 . many TRBV12-3/TRBV12-4 TGTGCCAGCAGTTTGTTACTAGGGATCAATGAGCAGTTCTTC CASSLLLGINEQFF
TRBJ2-1 . . TRBV7-8 TGTGCCAGCAGCCCCCTAGTTTTGGCGCAGTTCTTC CASSPLVLAQFF
TRBJ2-5 TRBD2 . TRBV12-3/TRBV12-4 TGTGCCAGCAGTTTACTTGCCGGGACTAGCGTAACCCAGTACTTC CASSLLAGTSVTQYF
TRBJ2-2 TRBD1 . TRBV27 TGTGCCAGCAGTTCGCTCCCAGGGACAGGGGAGAACACCGGGGAGCTGTTTTTC CASSSLPGTGENTGELFF
TRBJ2-5 . few TRBV7-9 TGTGCCAGCAGCTTAATGACAGGTCAAGAGACCCAGTACTTC CASSLMTGQETQYF
TRBJ1-1 . few TRBV5-1 TGCGCCAGTAACGTCCTAGATGGGGCACGCACTGAAGCTTTCTTT CASNVLDGARTEAFF
TRBJ2-1 . . TRBV12-3/TRBV12-4 TGTGCCAGCAGTTTATCGGGCTGGCAGAATGAGCAGTTCTTC CASSLSGWQNEQFF
TRBJ2-2 . few TRBV4-1 TGCGCCAGCAGTAATCTTCCTCGGGGCACCGGGGAGCTGTTTTTT CASSNLPRGTGELFF
TRBJ1-1 . . TRBV5-1 TGCGCCAGCAGCTTGAGGGAGGGGACTGAAGCTTTCTTT CASSLREGTEAFF